The 4 T cell receptor beta chains listed next were all sequenced from one sample in a study of T cells in Graves' hyperthyroidism and ophthalmopathy. Template material for amplifying TCR beta CDR3 regions consisted of RNA transcripts. Researchers ran a first-round RT-PCR on the TCR CDR3 using the HTBI primer set. TCRdb re-called the multiplex PCR reads through MiXCR, storing one row per CDR3 protein. This repertoire shows a few hundred thousand distinct CDR3 sequences, approximately 16% found once; its top ten account for roughly 19%. The material sequenced was blood. The receptors come from a woman aged 55-69 years with Graves' ophthalmopathy.

This clonotype was counted ten times or more. The rearrangement uses TRBV2 and TRBJ2-5, with unresolved D. CDR1 is SNHLY and CDR2 is FYNNEI in the germline V gene. Trimming shortened V by 5 bases and J by 3 bases, and 16 bases separated the two germline ends. CDR3 length equals 15 residues. DNA of the CDR3: TGTGCCAGCAGTCGGCCCGTCGGAAGGGAAGAGACCCAGTACTTC. Residues: CASSRPVGREETQYF.

The chain uses TRBV29-1 and TRBJ1-1; 8 nucleotides line up with TRBD1. CDR1 and CDR2 (germline): SQVTM, ANQGSEA. The CDR3 has 14 residues. V lost 6 bases, J lost 0 bases, and 6 bases stayed unmatched. The CDR3 is CSVPTGAVNTEAFF. CDR3 DNA: TGCAGCGTCCCGACAGGGGCGGTGAACACTGAAGCTTTCTTT.

The rearrangement uses TRBV18 and TRBJ1-3; 7 bases fit TRBD1. Germline-derived CDR1 and CDR2 are KGHSH and LQKENI. The CDR3 spans 19 residues. Trimming removed 5 bases from V and 2 bases from J; junction bases left unmatched: 18. Here the CDR3 reads CASSVTGGTVQRTGNTIYF. The CDR3 coding sequence is TGTGCCAGCTCAGTAACGGGAGGGACAGTTCAGCGAACTGGAAACACCATATATTTT. Filled out from reference TRBV18 and TRBJ1-3, the complete variable domain reads NAGVMQNPRHLVRRRGQEARLRCSPMKGHSHVYWYRQLPEEGLKFMVYLQKENIIDESGMPKERFSAEFPKEGPSILRIQQVVRGDSAAYFCASSVTGGTVQRTGNTIYFGEGSWLTVV.

The table lists this clonotype with many counts. V and J are TRBV11-2 and TRBJ2-7; 9 bases line up with TRBD2. Germline V gene data show CDR1 as SGHAT and CDR2 as FQNNGV. The CDR3 consists of 15 residues. V shed 5 bases, J shed 4 bases, and the junction held 9 bases outside the gene matches. The CDR3 nucleotides read TGTGCCAGCAGCCTCGCGGGAGGGCCAGTGTACGAGCAGTACTTC. This gives the protein CASSLAGGPVYEQYF.